A selection of T cell receptor beta chains follows, all from one sample in a study of T-cell memory formation after mild COVID-19. TCRdb analysed the 5' RACE reads with MiXCR anew, one entry per CDR3 protein. This table holds nearly 250,000 distinct CDR3 sequences, 15% found once. Sequencing used PBMCs or a T cell subset sorted from them (not recorded which). Source of these receptors: an adult woman who had mild COVID-19 (a few samples of this study predate the infection). Cell type and time point are not known. The CDR3 runs from the conserved cysteine through the conserved F or W. D genes are given only for firm matches. Clone size is shown for a subset of rows, as once, few, many or a class of expanded clone.

J,V,size,D,DNA,CDR3
TRBJ2-5,TRBV7-2,many,NA,TGTGCCAGCAGCTCCGGGGGTTTGGAAGAGACCCAGTACTTC,CASSSGGLEETQYF
TRBJ2-2,TRBV11-2,many,TRBD2,TGTGCCAGCAGCTTTAGGACTAGCGGGGCAGCCGGGGAGCTGTTTTTT,CASSFRTSGAAGELFF
TRBJ1-5,TRBV12-3/TRBV12-4,many,NA,TGTGCCAGCAGTTTAGGCGAGGGGCCCTATCAGCCCCAGCATTTT,CASSLGEGPYQPQHF
TRBJ1-1,TRBV6-5,NA,TRBD1,TGTGCCAGCAGACCCCGACGGGACAGGGGGCGGAACACTGAAGCTTTCTTT,CASRPRRDRGRNTEAFF
TRBJ2-1,TRBV7-2,few,NA,TGTGCCAGCATCCTAGGGGGTACCGATCCCCGCCGCAATGAGCAGTTCTTC,CASILGGTDPRRNEQFF
TRBJ1-2,TRBV12-3/TRBV12-4,few,NA,TGTGCCAGCAGTCACAACCGGCCCAACTATGGCTACACCTTC,CASSHNRPNYGYTF
TRBJ2-5,TRBV19,NA,NA,TGTGCCAGTAGTATCGTATGGCAGAACCAAGAGACCCAGTACTTC,CASSIVWQNQETQYF
TRBJ2-7,TRBV5-4,NA,NA,TGTGCCAGCAGCTACGCAGGCCACGAGCAGTACTTC,CASSYAGHEQYF
TRBJ1-5,TRBV19,NA,TRBD1,TGTGCCAGTAGTATCTTCGGACAGGTCAATAGCAATCAGCCCCAGCATTTT,CASSIFGQVNSNQPQHF
TRBJ2-2,TRBV18,NA,TRBD1,TGTGCCAGCCCGAGGACAGGGGGGAAATCCGGGGAGCTGTTTTTT,CASPRTGGKSGELFF
TRBJ2-2,TRBV5-1,NA,TRBD2,TGCGCCAGCAGCCTGCCCACTAGCGGGAACACCGGGGAGCTGTTTTTT,CASSLPTSGNTGELFF
TRBJ1-4,TRBV6-1,once,NA,TGTGCCAGCTTCGCTACAAGGGGCCTGAATGAAAAACTGTTTTTT,CASFATRGLNEKLFF
TRBJ2-5,TRBV7-7,NA,TRBD2,TGTGCTAGCAGCTTAGTGGTTGCGGGAGCTGCCCAAGAGACCCAGTACTTC,CASSLVVAGAAQETQYF
TRBJ1-1,TRBV12-3/TRBV12-4,NA,NA,TGTGCCAGCAGCCGGCGGGGTGAAGCTTTCTTT,CASSRRGEAFF
TRBJ1-2,TRBV7-2,few,TRBD1,TGTGCCAGCAGCTTTGAGGGGGCCCCTTCCTATGGCTACACCTTC,CASSFEGAPSYGYTF
TRBJ2-5,TRBV20-1,few,TRBD1,TGCAGTGCTAGAGACACAGGGGGTCGGGAGACCCAGTACTTC,CSARDTGGRETQYF
TRBJ2-3,TRBV5-1,NA,NA,TGCGCCAGCAGCCTGGGGGGGGCCGCAGATACGCAGTATTTT,CASSLGGAADTQYF
TRBJ2-3,TRBV14,NA,NA,TGTGCCAGCAGCCAAGATCGGACTGGCCTTAGCACAGATACGCAGTATTTT,CASSQDRTGLSTDTQYF
TRBJ2-7,TRBV13,NA,TRBD2,TGTGCCAGCAGCCGAACCCGCCCGGGGGGGGCCTACGAGCAGTACTTC,CASSRTRPGGAYEQYF
TRBJ2-3,TRBV6-1,few,TRBD1,TGTGCCAGCAGGAAAAGGGGGACAGGGTGGGCAGATACGCAGTATTTT,CASRKRGTGWADTQYF
TRBJ2-7,TRBV5-1,NA,NA,TGCGCCAGCAGCCCCCGGCGCGATTTCTCCTACGAGCAGTACTTC,CASSPRRDFSYEQYF
TRBJ1-3,TRBV4-1,few,NA,TGCGCCAGCAGCCCGCAGAGCCGGATCTCTGGAAACACCATATATTTT,CASSPQSRISGNTIYF
TRBJ1-1,TRBV4-2,NA,NA,TGTGCCAGCAGCCAAGACTCCGCGCGGGCTTTCTTT,CASSQDSARAFF
TRBJ2-1,TRBV5-5,NA,TRBD2,TGTGCCAGCAGGGGAGGACTAGCGGCTTACAATGAGCAGTTCTTC,CASRGGLAAYNEQFF
TRBJ2-5,TRBV10-3,NA,NA,TGTGCCATCAGTGATCTCAGCGGCCAAGAGACCCAGTACTTC,CAISDLSGQETQYF
TRBJ1-1,TRBV3-1,NA,NA,TGTGCCAGCAGGGAAGGCGGTCAGGGAGCTAAAGCTTTCTTT,CASREGGQGAKAFF
TRBJ1-1,TRBV14,NA,NA,TGTGCCAGCAGCCAAGACCTGAACACTGAAGCTTTCTTT,CASSQDLNTEAFF
TRBJ2-1,TRBV4-3,few,NA,TGCGCCAGCAGCCAAGACCTTGAAGCGGGTGTATCCTTAAATGAGCAGTTCTTC,CASSQDLEAGVSLNEQFF
TRBJ2-7,TRBV7-3,NA,TRBD2,TGTGCCAGCAGCCCGCAGCGGGGCTCCTACGAGCAGTACTTC,CASSPQRGSYEQYF
TRBJ2-1,TRBV11-3,few,NA,TGTGCCAGCAGCTTAGGAACTAGAGTAGGCAATGAGCAGTTCTTC,CASSLGTRVGNEQFF
TRBJ1-4,TRBV30,NA,NA,TGTGCCTGGAGTGTAGCCCGTGAAAAACTGTTTTTT,CAWSVAREKLFF
TRBJ1-5,TRBV20-1,many,NA,TGCAGTGGGAGGGCAGATATTAATCAGCCCCAGCATTTT,CSGRADINQPQHF
TRBJ1-1,TRBV12-3/TRBV12-4,once,TRBD1,TGTGCCAGCAGGCGGGCAGGGGGCAGAACTGAAGCTTTCTTT,CASRRAGGRTEAFF
TRBJ2-3,TRBV5-1,NA,NA,TGCGCCAGCAGCTTGGAGCAGGGCACCACAGATACGCAGTATTTT,CASSLEQGTTDTQYF
TRBJ1-5,TRBV6-6,few,TRBD1,TGTGCCAGCAAGGACAGGGGGCGAAGCAATCAGCCCCAGCATTTT,CASKDRGRSNQPQHF
TRBJ2-5,TRBV7-7,NA,TRBD1,TGTGCCAGCAGCCGGACAGGGGTAGGAGAGACCCAGTACTTC,CASSRTGVGETQYF
TRBJ2-1,TRBV11-2,NA,TRBD2,TGTGCCAGCAGCTTACTCCTAGCGGGGGCCGACTCCTACAATGAGCAGTTCTTC,CASSLLLAGADSYNEQFF
TRBJ1-2,TRBV9,NA,NA,TGTGCCAGCAGCGTAGCAGGAAATAACTATGGCTACACCTTC,CASSVAGNNYGYTF
TRBJ1-2,TRBV6-5,NA,NA,TGTGCCAGCAGTTACCTCCTGACACGAGGCTACACCTTC,CASSYLLTRGYTF
TRBJ2-2,TRBV12-3/TRBV12-4,NA,NA,TGTGCCAGCAGTTTAGGGCAGGGGAAGACCGGGGAGCTGTTTTTT,CASSLGQGKTGELFF
TRBJ1-6,TRBV18,few,TRBD1,TGTGCCAGCTTTACCGGGACAGGGGCGGAATCACCCCTCCACTTT,CASFTGTGAESPLHF
TRBJ2-3,TRBV19,NA,NA,TGTGCCAGTAGTATAGGGGACTCCCAATTCACAGATACGCAGTATTTT,CASSIGDSQFTDTQYF
TRBJ1-1,TRBV5-1,NA,TRBD1,TGCGCCAGCAGCTTGACAGGGGGCTATTCGAGCACTGAAGCTTTCTTT,CASSLTGGYSSTEAFF
TRBJ2-7,TRBV18,many,NA,TGTGCCAGCTCACTCTTTTCAGGCACGAGCTCCTACGAGCAGTACTTC,CASSLFSGTSSYEQYF
TRBJ2-7,TRBV7-2,few,TRBD1,TGTGCCAGCAGCTTACGGTCGGGACAGGGCTCCGAGCAGTACTTC,CASSLRSGQGSEQYF
TRBJ2-1,TRBV10-3,few,TRBD2,TGTGCCATCAGTGAGCCCAGCGGGAGTCTGCGTGAGCAGTTCTTC,CAISEPSGSLREQFF
TRBJ2-2,TRBV3-1,few,NA,TGTGCCAGCAGCCCATCTTTCAGCGGGGAGCTGTTTTTT,CASSPSFSGELFF
TRBJ1-6,TRBV6-6,few,NA,TGTGCCAGCGAAGGGAATTCACCCCTCCACTTT,CASEGNSPLHF
TRBJ2-7,TRBV3-1,few,NA,TGTGCCAGCAGCCAACACAAAGGGGGCTCCTACGAGCAGTACTTC,CASSQHKGGSYEQYF
TRBJ2-1,TRBV3-1,NA,TRBD2,TGTGCCAGCAGCCAAGGGACGTTAGCGGGGACCTACAATGAGCAGTTCTTC,CASSQGTLAGTYNEQFF
TRBJ2-7,TRBV12-3/TRBV12-4,NA,TRBD2,TGTGCCAGCAGTTTGAACGCGGGAGTGGGCGAGCAGTACTTC,CASSLNAGVGEQYF
TRBJ2-1,TRBV12-3/TRBV12-4,NA,NA,TGTGCCAGCAGTGGTAGCGGAGGAGGTGCCTACAATGAGCAGTTCTTC,CASSGSGGGAYNEQFF
TRBJ2-1,TRBV11-2,many,NA,TGTGCCAGCAGCTTTAGCAACAATGAGCAGTTCTTC,CASSFSNNEQFF
TRBJ1-5,TRBV30,NA,NA,TGTGCCTGGAGTGTGAGTAGCAATCAGCCCCAGCATTTT,CAWSVSSNQPQHF
TRBJ2-2,TRBV19,NA,TRBD1,TGTGCCAGTAGTGTCGACAGGGGGACGACCGGGGAGCTGTTTTTT,CASSVDRGTTGELFF
TRBJ2-3,TRBV20-1,NA,TRBD2,TGCAGTGCCCCCCATAGCGGGAACACAGATACGCAGTATTTT,CSAPHSGNTDTQYF
TRBJ2-1,TRBV5-1,NA,TRBD2,TGCGCCAGCAGCCTGGCCGGGACTAGCGGTTACAATGAGCAGTTCTTC,CASSLAGTSGYNEQFF
TRBJ1-3,TRBV7-2,NA,NA,TGTGCCAGCAGCTTCCTCTCTGGAAACACCATATATTTT,CASSFLSGNTIYF